Here is one T cell receptor (beta chain) with its context. Its antigen is unknown. The germline gives CDR1 DFQATT, CDR2 SNEGSKA (reference sequence). The V gene end was trimmed by 6 bases and the J gene end by 3 bases; junction bases not matched to a gene: 9. This CDR3 has 15 residues. The sample comes from a study of post-analysis software for immune sequencing data. Every TCR beta cDNA library bore unique molecular identifiers. TCRdb recomputed calls from the PCR reads with MiXCR, one row per CDR3 protein. Of approximately 260,000 distinct CDR3 sequences in the sample, about 38% were seen once. Findings and limits, study-wide: Five or six TRBV segments, TRBV5-6, TRBV5-1 and TRBV20-1 among them, were found more frequent in patients than controls.

This chain joins TRBV20-1 and TRBJ1-5; the match to TRBD1 covers 9 bases. The sequenced sample was blood. The receptor was derived from a girl aged 5 to 17 with multiple sclerosis. CDR3 sequence reads: CSAASGTGNNQPQHF. The CDR3 DNA is TGCAGTGCCGCATCCGGGACAGGGAACAATCAGCCCCAGCATTTT.